The sequence of this TCR beta chain was determined in a study of vaccination and CD4 T cells after COVID-19. Overall study context: Post-COVID draws followed diagnosis by a median around 100 days (range 35 to 161). The cells in question were stimulated using overlapping spike peptides derived from SARS-CoV-2, HCoV-NL63, HCoV-OC43 and HCoV-229E.

Trimming took 3 bases from V and 1 from J, leaving 12 bases between them. This CDR3 region has 15 residues. The Oncomine TCR Beta short-read assay was what sequenced the DNA obtained from cultured CD4+ T cells. TCRdb redid the calling of the PCR reads with MiXCR, one entry per CDR3 protein. Among fewer than 15,000 distinct CDR3 sequences listed, 56% were seen once. The treatment: approximately nine-day PBMC culture with coronavirus spike peptide pools or control peptides (ViraFEST assay). Study-wide points: In convalescent patients, 304 of 307 vaccine-specific clones were mono-reactive for SARS-CoV-2 spike. There was no significant change from approximately 23 to 38 median reactive clonotypes.

About this clonotype: Its antigen is as yet unknown.

Sample: CD4+ T cells from blood, cultured in vitro. The receptor comes from a human donor who had recovered from COVID-19. J is TRBJ1-1 and V is TRBV12-3 or TRBV12-4; D is ambiguous. The CDR3 bases are TGTGCCAGCAGTTTCATCTCTGGAGGGAACACTGAAGCTTTCTTT. This gives the protein CASSFISGGNTEAFF.